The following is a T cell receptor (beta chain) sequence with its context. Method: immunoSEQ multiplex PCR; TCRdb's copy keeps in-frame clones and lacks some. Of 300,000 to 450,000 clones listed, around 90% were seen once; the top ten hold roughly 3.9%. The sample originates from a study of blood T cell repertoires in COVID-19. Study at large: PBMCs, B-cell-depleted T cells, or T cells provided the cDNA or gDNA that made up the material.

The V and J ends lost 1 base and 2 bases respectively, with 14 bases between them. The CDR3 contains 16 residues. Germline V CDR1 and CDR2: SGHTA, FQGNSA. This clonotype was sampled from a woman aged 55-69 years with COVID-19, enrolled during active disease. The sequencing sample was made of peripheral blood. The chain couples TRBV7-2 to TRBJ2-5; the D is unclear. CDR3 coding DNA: TGTGCCAGCAGCTTAGGTAACTCACTAAGGCAAGAGACCCAGTACTTC. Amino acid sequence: CASSLGNSLRQETQYF.